Following are 23 T cell receptor beta chains from one sample sequenced in a study of cytomegalovirus exposure and HLA in healthy donors. PCR amplification relied on 60 Vbeta primers (plus 13 Jbeta primers). Sequencing was performed with immunoSEQ multiplex PCR; in TCRdb, only in-frame clones are kept and a portion is missing. The sample contains 150,000 to 250,000 clones, roughly 85% of which appear only once. Sequencing input: PBMCs. The receptor source for this set is a woman in her forties or fifties in good health and CMV-seronegative.

Concerning this clone itself: The sample carries other DNA sequences with the same CDR3. This chain links TRBV18 with TRBJ2-7; 15 bases agree with TRBD2. The trim removed 3 bases at V and 2 bases at J, leaving 5 bases unmatched. CDR1 is KGHSH, CDR2 LQKENI, per germline. The CDR3 is made up of 17 amino acids. The CDR3 DNA sequence: TGTGCCAGCTCACCCCCGGGACTAGCGGGAGGTCCCTACGAGCAGTACTTC. This gives the protein CASSPPGLAGGPYEQYF.

The V call is TRBV27, the J call TRBJ2-7, with TRBD2 matching 13 bases. J lost 4 bases, V lost 7 bases, and 1 base had no gene match. The CDR3 is 13 amino acids. Germline CDR1 MNHEY, CDR2 SMNVEV (reference sequence). In nucleotides, the CDR3 is TGTGCCAGCAAGACTAGCGGGAGGTACGAGCAGTACTTC. Encoded protein: CASKTSGRYEQYF.

V usage is TRBV19 and J usage is TRBJ2-4; D call uncertain. The V gene's germline CDR1 is LNHDA and CDR2 SQIVND (reference sequence). This CDR3 comprises 13 residues. The V end lost 3 bases, the J end lost 8 bases, and 11 bases lay between the germline ends. The chain's CDR3 is CASSMTPKDIQYF. The DNA of the CDR3 is TGTGCCAGTAGTATGACACCTAAGGACATTCAGTACTTC. Drawing the rest from reference TRBV19 and TRBJ2-4, the complete variable domain is DGGITQSPKYLFRKEGQNVTLSCEQNLNHDAMYWYRQDPGQGLRLIYYSQIVNDFQKGDIAEGYSVSREKKESFPLTVTSAQKNPTAFYLCASSMTPKDIQYFGAGTRLSVL.

V gene TRBV30 combines with J gene TRBJ2-7; 7 bases align to TRBD1. The CDR3 length is 11 residues. From germline, CDR1 is GTSNPN and CDR2 SVGIG (reference sequence). V lost 8 bases to trimming and J lost 1 base; unmatched junction nucleotides: 2. CDR3 bases: TGTGCCGTGGGACAGTCCTACGAGCAGTACTTC. Translation: CAVGQSYEQYF.

The rearrangement links TRBV30 to TRBJ1-3; D call uncertain. Germline CDR1 is GTSNPN and CDR2 is SVGIG (reference sequence). The CDR3 totals 13 residues. The V and J ends lost 3 bases and 2 bases respectively, with 8 bases between them. CDR3 sequence reads: CAWRRGAGNTIYF. Here the CDR3 DNA reads TGTGCCTGGAGACGGGGAGCTGGAAACACCATATATTTT.

The J gene is TRBJ2-5, the V gene TRBV18, with 11 positions matching TRBD1. The CDR3 runs to 15 residues. CDR1 KGHSH and CDR2 LQKENI come from the germline V gene. The ends lost 2 bases at V and 3 bases at J; junction bases unmatched: 2. The CDR3 loop is CASSPWDRGEETQYF. The CDR3 region has the DNA TGTGCCAGCTCACCATGGGACAGGGGGGAAGAGACCCAGTACTTC.

The chain combines TRBV19 with TRBJ2-1, with D tentatively TRBD1 (6 bases). CDR3 length: 15 residues. V was trimmed by 6 bases and J by 2 bases, leaving 14 bases between them. CDR1 and CDR2 (germline): LNHDA, SQIVND (reference sequence). CDR3 DNA sequence: TGTGCCAGTAGATCTGGGACACTGGCCTACAATGAGCAGTTCTTC. Translating gives CASRSGTLAYNEQFF.

The chain links TRBV11-1 to TRBJ2-3; 10 bases line up with TRBD1. The junction had 3 bases not matched to a gene; V was cut back by 3 bases and J by 0 bases. The CDR3 is 16 amino acids. Germline-derived CDR1 and CDR2 are SGHAT and FQDESV (reference sequence). CDR3 region: CASSLGQGFSTDTQYF. CDR3 nucleotide sequence: TGTGCCAGCAGCTTGGGACAGGGGTTCAGCACAGATACGCAGTATTTT.

This clone was detected a few times. CDR3 nucleotides: TGCGCCAGCAGTGAGTCGCGGAGGTTGAACACTGAAGCTTTCTTT. Its protein is CASSESRRLNTEAFF. This sequence joins TRBV10-1 and TRBJ1-1; D is ambiguous. CDR1 is WNHNN and CDR2 is SYGVQD in the germline V gene (reference sequence). The CDR3 covers 15 residues. V was cut by 0 bases and J by 0 bases, with 8 bases left in between.

The CDR3 region is CASGPRIAGDEQYF. The CDR3 coding sequence is TGTGCCAGCGGACCTAGGATAGCGGGGGACGAGCAGTACTTC. This rearrangement joins TRBV7-2 to TRBJ2-7; 9 bases map to TRBD2. V lost 8 bases, J lost 5 bases, and 10 bases stayed unmatched. Germline V gene data show CDR1 as SGHTA and CDR2 as FQGNSA. The CDR3 is 14 amino acids.

The rearrangement uses TRBV13 and TRBJ2-1; 7 nucleotides align to TRBD1. J lost 5 bases, V lost 5 bases, and 9 bases had no gene match. The CDR3 is 15 amino acids. Germline-derived CDR1 and CDR2 are PRHDT and FYEKMQ (reference sequence). The CDR3 sequence is CASSPRQGSHNEQFF. CDR3 DNA sequence: TGTGCCAGCAGCCCACGACAGGGATCTCACAATGAGCAGTTCTTC. The full variable domain, in which reference TRBV13 and TRBJ2-1 provide the parts outside the CDR3, is AAGVIQSPRHLIKEKRETATLKCYPIPRHDTVYWYQQGPGQDPQFLISFYEKMQSDKGSIPDRFSAQQFSDYHSELNMSSLELGDSALYFCASSPRQGSHNEQFFGPGTRLTVL.

The chain uses TRBV5-6 and TRBJ1-5; no clear D. The CDR3 covers 13 residues. Trimming stripped 0 bases from V and 4 bases from J, with 5 bases between. CDR1 is SGHDT, CDR2 YYEEEE, per germline. CDR3 loop: CASSLGRNQPQHF. DNA for the CDR3: TGTGCCAGCAGCTTGGGCAGAAATCAGCCCCAGCATTTT.

The chain joins TRBV18 to TRBJ2-1, with D possibly matching TRBD2 (6 bases). With 2 bases removed from V and 7 bases from J, the gap between germline ends came to 12 bases. The germline V gene encodes CDR1 KGHSH and CDR2 LQKENI. The length of the CDR3 is 14 residues. The CDR3 is CASSPGTSMNEQFF. CDR3 DNA: TGTGCCAGCTCACCAGGGACTTCCATGAATGAGCAGTTCTTC.

The V call is TRBV5-8, the J call TRBJ1-2; tentatively, D is TRBD1 (6 bases). The V and J ends lost 0 bases and 1 base respectively, with 10 bases between them. In germline, CDR1 is SGHTS, CDR2 YDEGEE. CDR3 length: 15 amino acids. The CDR3 DNA sequence: TGTGCCAGCAGCTTGGTACAGGGTGATAACTATGGCTACACCTTC. The encoded protein is CASSLVQGDNYGYTF.

This chain links TRBV11-3 with TRBJ2-2; the D is unclear. The CDR3 totals 15 residues. V was trimmed by 4 bases and J by 0 bases, leaving 9 bases between them. Germline V lookup: CDR1 SGHNT, CDR2 YENEEA. The DNA for the CDR3 is TGTGCCAGCAGCTCCCATGACACGAACACCGGGGAGCTGTTTTTT. Translation gives CASSSHDTNTGELFF.

This chain uses TRBV30 with TRBJ2-1, with TRBD1 identical over 9 bases. The junction had 6 bases not matched to a gene; V was cut back by 4 bases and J by 5 bases. The CDR3 extends over 14 amino acids. Germline lookup yields CDR1 GTSNPN and CDR2 SVGIG (reference sequence). In DNA, the CDR3 is TGTGCCTGGACAACCGGGACAGGGAACAATGAGCAGTTCTTC. It yields the protein CAWTTGTGNNEQFF.

The chain has TRBV27 and TRBJ2-1; TRBD1 is a possible D gene (5 bases). The germline CDR1 and CDR2 sequences are MNHEY and SMNVEV (reference sequence). V was cut by 2 bases and J by 6 bases, with 14 bases left in between. The CDR3 extends over 15 amino acids. CDR3 in amino acids: CASSLRPLGLNEQFF. CDR3 DNA sequence: TGTGCCAGCAGTTTAAGACCCTTGGGGCTCAATGAGCAGTTCTTC.

CDR3 sequence: CASSFLSGAYNEQFF. DNA of the CDR3: TGTGCCAGCAGCTTCCTAAGCGGGGCCTACAATGAGCAGTTCTTC. The genes are TRBV7-6 and TRBJ2-1; 7 nucleotides align to TRBD2. J lost 2 bases, V lost 3 bases, and 4 bases had no gene match. This CDR3 contains 15 residues. Germline V gene lookup returns CDR1 SGHVS and CDR2 FNYEAQ. The entire variable domain, with the rest obtained from reference TRBV7-6 and TRBJ2-1, is as follows: GAGVSQSPRYKVTKRGQDVALRCDPISGHVSLYWYRQALGQGPEFLTYFNYEAQQDKSGLPNDRFSAERPEGSISTLTIQRTEQRDSAMYRCASSFLSGAYNEQFFGPGTRLTVL.

This chain uses TRBV29-1 with TRBJ2-2; the D gene is possibly TRBD2 (5 bases). The CDR3 contains 13 residues. The V and J ends lost 6 bases and 6 bases respectively, with 14 bases between them. Germline V CDR1 and CDR2: SQVTM, ANQGSEA. This CDR3 reads CSVLGVGAGELFF. CDR3 DNA: TGCAGCGTCCTCGGGGTTGGAGCCGGGGAGCTGTTTTTT.

The chain links TRBV27 to TRBJ2-5, with a possible D match to TRBD2 (7 bases). V was cut by 0 bases and J by 8 bases, with 13 bases left in between. CDR1 is MNHEY and CDR2 is SMNVEV in the germline V gene (reference sequence). The CDR3 is 14 amino acids. CDR3 sequence: CASSLSVRGGTQYF. The CDR3 DNA reads TGTGCCAGCAGTTTATCCGTAAGGGGGGGAACCCAGTACTTC.

The chain employs TRBV29-1 and TRBJ2-7; 7 bases fit TRBD1. The germline gives CDR1 SQVTM, CDR2 ANQGSEA. V lost 5 bases and J lost 5; bases outside the gene matches: 12. The CDR3 runs 14 residues. The CDR3 protein is CSVRGGDRVHEQYF. DNA of the CDR3: TGCAGCGTTAGAGGGGGAGACAGGGTCCACGAGCAGTACTTC.

V is TRBV28 and J is TRBJ2-7, with D possibly TRBD1 on 6 matching bases. The CDR3 is 15 residues long. V dropped 4 bases and J dropped 3 bases, with 16 bases sitting between them. Germline values: CDR1 MDHEN, CDR2 SYDVKM. In DNA form, the CDR3 reads TGTGCCAGCAGTTCCATAGGGGGTCCCCTCTACGAGCAGTACTTC. This gives the protein CASSSIGGPLYEQYF.

This chain uses TRBV27 with TRBJ2-7, with 11 bases lining up with TRBD2. Trimming cost V 6 bases and J 4 bases; bases outside gene matches: 11. The germline V gene encodes CDR1 MNHEY and CDR2 SMNVEV (reference sequence). The length of the CDR3 is 16 residues. CDR3 coding DNA: TGTGCCAGCAGCCCCGCCATGGGGACTAGCGGTTACGAGCAGTACTTC. It translates to CASSPAMGTSGYEQYF.